The present entry profiles one TCR beta chain with its context. Synthetic TCR analog templates were spiked into each PCR. The assay was immunoSEQ multiplex PCR, and TCRdb's table has in-frame clones only and misses some. The sample includes 35,000 to 55,000 clones, 83% of them seen just once. This specimen belongs to a study of PD-L1 blockade in urothelial cancer. The wider study: Male sex and bladder-origin urothelial cancer characterized about 90% of the roughly 29 patients. The analyses of blood took place 3 weeks (second dose) and 6 weeks after treatment start.

The CDR3 has 15 amino acids. V shed 4 bases and J 7 bases; nucleotides not matched to a gene: 9. Germline V gives CDR1 MDHEN, CDR2 SYDVKM. The time point was: peripheral blood 6 weeks after treatment start. Each patient's cancer was a locally advanced or metastatic urothelial carcinoma. The V gene is TRBV28, the J gene TRBJ1-5, with TRBD1 matching over 8 bases. The sample here was PBMCs, taken around atezolizumab (anti-PD-L1) treatment. This receptor was taken from a man aged 55 to 70 with urothelial cancer. CDR3 protein: CASSSPTGEGQPQHF. Written as DNA, the CDR3 is TGTGCCAGCAGTTCTCCGACAGGGGAGGGCCAGCCCCAGCATTTT.